The present T cell receptor (beta chain) was sequenced within a study of identical twins. Study-wide findings and caveats: A lower insertion count was a feature of abundant cord blood beta clonotypes, with no such feature in memory repertoires. Modeled out-of-frame TCR alpha sharing in monozygotic twins fell below observed levels. The study found weaker excess twin sharing in beta out-of-frame sequences. Potential partial confounding of zero-insertion analyses by invariant MAIT and iNKT cells was noted.

TCRdb called the 5' RACE reads again in MiXCR, with one record for every CDR3 protein. The sample has 1.5 million to 2 million distinct CDR3 sequences, about 32% seen once. The germline CDR1 and CDR2 sequences are MDHEN and SYDVKM. The CDR3 has 15 amino acids. Trimming took 1 base from V and 7 from J, leaving 16 bases between them. There are a few counts of this clonotype. Antigen specificity is unknown. The chain recombines TRBV28 with TRBJ1-1; tentatively, D is TRBD1 (5 bases). Sequencing input: cord blood. The sequence was obtained from a newborn girl in good health. CDR3 coding DNA: TGTGCCAGCAGTTTATCCGAGCAGGGACCCAATGAAGCTTTCTTT. Translation gives CASSLSEQGPNEAFF.